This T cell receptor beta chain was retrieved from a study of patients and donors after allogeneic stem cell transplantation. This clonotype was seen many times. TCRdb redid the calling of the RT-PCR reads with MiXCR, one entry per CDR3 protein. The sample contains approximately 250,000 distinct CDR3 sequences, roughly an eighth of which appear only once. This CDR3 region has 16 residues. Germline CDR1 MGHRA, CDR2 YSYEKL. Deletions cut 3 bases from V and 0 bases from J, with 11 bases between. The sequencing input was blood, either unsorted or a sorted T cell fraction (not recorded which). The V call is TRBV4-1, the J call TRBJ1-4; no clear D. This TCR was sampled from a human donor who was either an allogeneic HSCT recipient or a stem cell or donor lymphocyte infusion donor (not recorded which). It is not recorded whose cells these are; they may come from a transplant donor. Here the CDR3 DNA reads TGCGCCAGCAGCCAGCTTGGGGTTGCAACTAATGAAAAACTGTTTTTT. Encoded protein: CASSQLGVATNEKLFF.